The following is a T cell receptor beta chain sequence with its context. Primers for the PCR totalled 60 Vbeta and 13 Jbeta. Here immunoSEQ multiplex PCR was the method, and the copy in TCRdb shows in-frame clones only, minus some. This sample has 150,000 to 200,000 clones, with approximately 82% found just once. These data belong to a study of cytomegalovirus exposure and HLA in healthy donors. This CDR3 comprises 15 residues. J gave up 2 bases and V 1 base, and 5 bases lay outside the gene matches. Germline-derived CDR1 and CDR2 are SGHDN and FVKESK. This sequence joins TRBV14 and TRBJ2-7, with 7 bases that match TRBD1. This clonotype originated in a woman aged 25 to 39 in good health and CMV-seronegative. Sample: PBMCs. The CDR3 protein is CASSQGGGFTYEQYF. CDR3 nucleotide sequence: TGTGCCAGCAGCCAAGGAGGGGGCTTCACCTACGAGCAGTACTTC.